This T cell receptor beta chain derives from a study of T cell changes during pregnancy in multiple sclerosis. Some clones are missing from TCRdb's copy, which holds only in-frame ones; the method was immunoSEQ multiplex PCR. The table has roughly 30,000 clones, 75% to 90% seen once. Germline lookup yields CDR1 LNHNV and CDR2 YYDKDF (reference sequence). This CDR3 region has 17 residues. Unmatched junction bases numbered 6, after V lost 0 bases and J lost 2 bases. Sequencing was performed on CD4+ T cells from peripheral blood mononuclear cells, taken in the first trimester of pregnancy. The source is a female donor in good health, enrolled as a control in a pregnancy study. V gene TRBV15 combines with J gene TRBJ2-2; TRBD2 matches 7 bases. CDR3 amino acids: CATSRDRGGTNTGELFF. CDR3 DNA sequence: TGTGCCACCAGCAGAGATCGGGGAGGGACTAACACCGGGGAGCTGTTTTTT.